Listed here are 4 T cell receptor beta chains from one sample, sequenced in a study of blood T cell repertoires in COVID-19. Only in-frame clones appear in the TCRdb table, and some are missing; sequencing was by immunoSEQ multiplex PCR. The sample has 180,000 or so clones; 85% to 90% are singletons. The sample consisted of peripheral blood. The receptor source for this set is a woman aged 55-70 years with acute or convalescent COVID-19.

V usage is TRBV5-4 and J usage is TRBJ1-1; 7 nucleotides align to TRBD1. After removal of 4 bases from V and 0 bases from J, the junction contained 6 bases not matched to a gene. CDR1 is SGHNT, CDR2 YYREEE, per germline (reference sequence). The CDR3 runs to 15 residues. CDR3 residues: CASSAPGTVNTEAFF. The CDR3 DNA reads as TGTGCCAGCAGCGCCCCCGGGACAGTGAACACTGAAGCTTTCTTT.

CDR3 DNA: TGTGCCAGCAATGGGGGCAGGGGCCAAACCTACGAGCAGTACTTC. Residues: CASNGGRGQTYEQYF. V and J are TRBV6-6 and TRBJ2-7, with D maybe TRBD1 (6 bases). The length of the CDR3 is 15 residues. Germline CDR1 MNHNY, CDR2 SVGAGI (reference sequence). V was shortened by 7 bases and J by 2 bases, with 18 bases between the two germline ends.

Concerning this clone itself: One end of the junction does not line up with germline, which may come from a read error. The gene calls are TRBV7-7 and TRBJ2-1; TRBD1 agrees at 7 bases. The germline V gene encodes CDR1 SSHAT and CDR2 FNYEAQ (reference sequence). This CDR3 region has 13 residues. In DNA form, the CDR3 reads TGTGCTAGCAGCTGGACAGGCTTAGATGAGCAGTTCTTC. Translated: CASSWTGLDEQFF.

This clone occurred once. CDR3 in amino acids: CASSRVVTDTQYF. In DNA form, the CDR3 reads TGTGCCAGCAGCCGCGTCGTCACAGATACGCAGTATTTT. The chain employs TRBV7-9 and TRBJ2-3; D remains unclear. CDR3 length: 13 amino acids. Germline assignment: CDR1 SEHNR and CDR2 FQNEAQ (reference sequence). Trimming left V 5 bases short and J 2 bases short, with 8 bases between.